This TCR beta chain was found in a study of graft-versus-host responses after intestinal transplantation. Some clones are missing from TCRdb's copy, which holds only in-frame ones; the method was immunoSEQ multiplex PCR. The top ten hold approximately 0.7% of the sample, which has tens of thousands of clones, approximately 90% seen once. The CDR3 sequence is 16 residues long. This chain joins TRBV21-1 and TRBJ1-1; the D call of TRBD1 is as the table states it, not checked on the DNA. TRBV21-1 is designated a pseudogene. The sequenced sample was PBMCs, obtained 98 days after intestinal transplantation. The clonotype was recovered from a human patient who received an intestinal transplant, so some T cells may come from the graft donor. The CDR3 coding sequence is TGTGCCAGCAGCCTCGGACAGGGTAGAGGACGCACTGAAGCTTTCTTT. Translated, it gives CASSLGQGRGRTEAFF.